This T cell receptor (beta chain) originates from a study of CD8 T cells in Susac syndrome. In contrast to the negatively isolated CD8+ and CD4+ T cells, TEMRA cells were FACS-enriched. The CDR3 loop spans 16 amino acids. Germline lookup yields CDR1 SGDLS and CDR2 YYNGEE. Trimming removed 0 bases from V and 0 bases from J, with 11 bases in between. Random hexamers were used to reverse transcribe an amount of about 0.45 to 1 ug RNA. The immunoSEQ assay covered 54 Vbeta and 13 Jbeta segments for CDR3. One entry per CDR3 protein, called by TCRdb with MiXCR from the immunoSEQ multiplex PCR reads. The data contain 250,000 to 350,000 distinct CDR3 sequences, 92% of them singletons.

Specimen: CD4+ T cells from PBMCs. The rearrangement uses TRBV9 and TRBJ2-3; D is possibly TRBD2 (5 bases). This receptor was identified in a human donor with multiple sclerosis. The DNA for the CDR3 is TGTGCCAGCAGCGTAGTGGGTGGCGGGAGCACAGATACGCAGTATTTT. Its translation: CASSVVGGGSTDTQYF.